These 2 T cell receptor beta chains originate from one sample sequenced in a study of control samples from healthy donors and cancer patients. This table comes from immunoSEQ multiplex PCR, and its TCRdb copy is limited to in-frame clones, with some not included. The sample has some 99,000 clones; about nine tenths are singletons. Sample: blood. The origin of the receptors is a human donor in good health. The donor label of this sample is uncertain.

The gene calls are TRBV10-2 and TRBJ1-5; D is possibly TRBD1 (6 bases). CDR3 size: 16 residues. Looked up from germline, CDR1 is WSHSY and CDR2 is SAAADI. Trimming removed 5 bases from V and 0 bases from J, with 14 bases in between. The CDR3 region is CASSQNRVNSNQPQHF. DNA for the CDR3: TGCGCCAGCAGTCAGAACAGGGTAAATAGCAATCAGCCCCAGCATTTT.

This sequence joins TRBV19 and TRBJ1-5, with a tentative D call TRBD1 (5 bases). Deletions cut 6 bases from V and 6 bases from J, with 18 bases between. This CDR3 contains 15 residues. Germline V CDR1 and CDR2: LNHDA, SQIVND (reference sequence). The CDR3 spells CASSITWGEGQPQHF. The CDR3 DNA reads TGTGCCAGTAGCATAACGTGGGGCGAGGGTCAGCCCCAGCATTTT.